The rows below give T cell receptor beta chains drawn from one sample of a study of CD8+ T cells in alopecia areata. Sequenced by immunoSEQ multiplex PCR; TCRdb stores in-frame clones only, minus some. The data contain about 130,000 clones, around 50% of them singletons. Material: CD4+ T cells sorted from blood, obtained at week 0. These receptors originate from a human donor with alopecia areata. CDR3s include the opening cysteine and the closing phenylalanine or tryptophan. A D gene is named only where the DNA matches it firmly. Clone size is stated in some rows and not others, as once, few, many or a class when expanded.

CDR3 protein: CASSYGGQETQYF; CDR3 DNA: TGTGCCAGCAGTTATGGGGGGCAAGAGACCCAGTACTTC; D gene: NA; V gene: TRBV6-5; J gene: TRBJ2-5; clone size: NA
CDR3 protein: CASSLGSGDTQYF; CDR3 DNA: TGTGCCAGCAGCTTAGGATCGGGAGATACGCAGTATTTT; D gene: NA; V gene: TRBV7-2; J gene: TRBJ2-3; clone size: few
CDR3 protein: CASLLFMEGGTDTQYF; CDR3 DNA: TGTGCCAGCTTACTCTTCATGGAAGGCGGCACAGATACGCAGTATTTT; D gene: NA; V gene: TRBV18; J gene: TRBJ2-3; clone size: NA
CDR3 protein: CASSLPTGEAETQYF; CDR3 DNA: TGTGCCAGCAGCTTGCCGACAGGGGAGGCGGAGACCCAGTACTTC; D gene: TRBD1; V gene: TRBV5-4; J gene: TRBJ2-5; clone size: NA
CDR3 protein: CASNRDGRPYEQYF; CDR3 DNA: TGTGCCAGTAATCGGGACGGCAGACCCTACGAGCAGTACTTC; D gene: NA; V gene: TRBV19; J gene: TRBJ2-7; clone size: few
CDR3 protein: CATSRVEGRYGYTF; CDR3 DNA: TGTGCCACCAGCAGAGTGGAGGGACGCTATGGCTACACCTTC; D gene: NA; V gene: TRBV15; J gene: TRBJ1-2; clone size: NA
CDR3 protein: CASSGEANYGYTF; CDR3 DNA: TGTGCCAGCTCGGGAGAGGCTAACTATGGCTACACCTTC; D gene: NA; V gene: TRBV18; J gene: TRBJ1-2; clone size: NA
CDR3 protein: CASSLYRPPEETQYF; CDR3 DNA: TGTGCCAGCAGCTTATATCGCCCCCCCGAGGAGACCCAGTACTTC; D gene: NA; V gene: TRBV7-2; J gene: TRBJ2-5; clone size: NA
CDR3 protein: CASSYPKSGRTGEQYF; CDR3 DNA: TGCGCCAGCAGCTACCCCAAGAGCGGGAGGACAGGAGAGCAGTACTTC; D gene: TRBD2; V gene: TRBV5-1; J gene: TRBJ2-7; clone size: NA
CDR3 protein: CASSLSAGEQFF; CDR3 DNA: TGCGCCAGCAGCTTGTCTGCTGGTGAGCAGTTCTTC; D gene: NA; V gene: TRBV5-1; J gene: TRBJ2-1; clone size: NA
CDR3 protein: CASSQLRLAIYNEQFF; CDR3 DNA: TGCGCCAGCAGCCAACTTCGACTAGCAATCTACAATGAGCAGTTCTTC; D gene: TRBD2; V gene: TRBV4-1; J gene: TRBJ2-1; clone size: many
CDR3 protein: CASSYRDRDFEQYF; CDR3 DNA: TGTGCCAGCAGTTACCGGGACAGGGACTTCGAGCAGTACTTC; D gene: TRBD1; V gene: TRBV6-5; J gene: TRBJ2-7; clone size: NA
CDR3 protein: CASSPMTNTGELFF; CDR3 DNA: TGTGCCAGCAGCCCAATGACGAACACCGGGGAGCTGTTTTTT; D gene: NA; V gene: TRBV11-2; J gene: TRBJ2-2; clone size: NA
CDR3 protein: CASSFRLAGVFNEQFF; CDR3 DNA: TGTGCCAGCAGCTTCCGACTAGCGGGAGTCTTCAATGAGCAGTTCTTC; D gene: TRBD2; V gene: TRBV11-2; J gene: TRBJ2-1; clone size: NA
CDR3 protein: CASSDLAGGSTDTQYF; CDR3 DNA: TGCGCCAGCAGCGATTTAGCGGGGGGATCCACAGATACGCAGTATTTT; D gene: TRBD2; V gene: TRBV5-1; J gene: TRBJ2-3; clone size: few
CDR3 protein: CASSPRAKQETQYF; CDR3 DNA: TGTGCCAGCAGTCCCCGGGCCAAGCAAGAGACCCAGTACTTC; D gene: NA; V gene: TRBV27; J gene: TRBJ2-5; clone size: NA
CDR3 protein: CASSLPHTYEQYF; CDR3 DNA: TGTGCCAGCTCCCTCCCCCACACCTACGAGCAGTACTTC; D gene: NA; V gene: TRBV5-6; J gene: TRBJ2-7; clone size: NA
CDR3 protein: CASSRGRADTQYF; CDR3 DNA: TGTGCCAGCAGTCGGGGACGTGCAGATACGCAGTATTTT; D gene: NA; V gene: TRBV6-6; J gene: TRBJ2-3; clone size: NA
CDR3 protein: CAIAQAGGREQFF; CDR3 DNA: TGTGCCATCGCGCAAGCGGGAGGGAGGGAGCAGTTCTTC; D gene: TRBD2; V gene: TRBV10-3; J gene: TRBJ2-1; clone size: NA
CDR3 protein: CASSLFDGGMGTEAFF; CDR3 DNA: TGTGCCAGCAGCTTATTTGATGGCGGAATGGGCACTGAAGCTTTCTTT; D gene: NA; V gene: TRBV7-2; J gene: TRBJ1-1; clone size: NA
CDR3 protein: CAWRESGELFF; CDR3 DNA: TGTGCCTGGAGAGAGAGCGGGGAGCTGTTTTTT; D gene: NA; V gene: TRBV30; J gene: TRBJ2-2; clone size: NA
CDR3 protein: CASSGLAGDTQYF; CDR3 DNA: TGTGCCAGTAGCGGACTAGCGGGAGATACGCAGTATTTT; D gene: TRBD2; V gene: TRBV19; J gene: TRBJ2-3; clone size: once
CDR3 protein: CASSQVLARETQYF; CDR3 DNA: TGCGCCAGCAGCCAAGTTCTAGCCCGGGAGACCCAGTACTTC; D gene: NA; V gene: TRBV4-1; J gene: TRBJ2-5; clone size: NA
CDR3 protein: CASMDRGTPNEKLFF; CDR3 DNA: TGTGCCAGTATGGACAGGGGGACTCCCAATGAAAAACTGTTTTTT; D gene: TRBD1; V gene: TRBV19; J gene: TRBJ1-4; clone size: NA
CDR3 protein: CASSQTVAQETQYF; CDR3 DNA: TGCGCCAGCAGCCAGACAGTAGCTCAAGAGACCCAGTACTTC; D gene: NA; V gene: TRBV5-1; J gene: TRBJ2-5; clone size: NA
CDR3 protein: CASRRGLNTEAFF; CDR3 DNA: TGTGCCAGCAGAAGGGGATTGAACACTGAAGCTTTCTTT; D gene: NA; V gene: TRBV6-5; J gene: TRBJ1-1; clone size: NA
CDR3 protein: CATSGRRDRGGEQYF; CDR3 DNA: TGTGCCACCAGCGGCCGCCGGGACAGGGGAGGCGAGCAGTACTTC; D gene: TRBD1; V gene: TRBV15; J gene: TRBJ2-7; clone size: few
CDR3 protein: CASSASGFRSDGYTF; CDR3 DNA: TGCGCCAGCAGCGCCTCAGGGTTTAGAAGCGATGGCTACACCTTC; D gene: NA; V gene: TRBV4-1; J gene: TRBJ1-2; clone size: NA
CDR3 protein: CASSAAGNSYNEQFF; CDR3 DNA: TGCGCCAGCAGCGCGGCGGGTAACTCCTACAATGAGCAGTTCTTC; D gene: NA; V gene: TRBV5-1; J gene: TRBJ2-1; clone size: once
CDR3 protein: CASSEGRLEAFF; CDR3 DNA: TGTGCCAGCAGCGAGGGTAGACTTGAAGCTTTCTTT; D gene: NA; V gene: TRBV2; J gene: TRBJ1-1; clone size: few
CDR3 protein: CASSSPLAGFTDTQYF; CDR3 DNA: TGTGCCAGCAGTTCCCCCCTAGCGGGGTTCACAGATACGCAGTATTTT; D gene: TRBD2; V gene: TRBV27; J gene: TRBJ2-3; clone size: NA
CDR3 protein: CASSPLIQETQYF; CDR3 DNA: TGTGCCAGCTCACCCCTAATCCAAGAGACCCAGTACTTC; D gene: NA; V gene: TRBV18; J gene: TRBJ2-5; clone size: NA
CDR3 protein: CASSLVGGRSDTIYF; CDR3 DNA: TGCGCCAGCAGCCTTGTCGGTGGGCGATCGGACACCATATATTTT; D gene: NA; V gene: TRBV5-1; J gene: TRBJ1-3; clone size: few
CDR3 protein: CASSNFQDTQYF; CDR3 DNA: TGTGCCAGTAGTAACTTCCAGGATACGCAGTATTTT; D gene: NA; V gene: TRBV19; J gene: TRBJ2-3; clone size: NA
CDR3 protein: CASSLVRSVADTPTDTQYF; CDR3 DNA: TGTGCCAGCAGCTTAGTTCGATCGGTAGCGGACACCCCCACAGATACGCAGTATTTT; D gene: NA; V gene: TRBV13; J gene: TRBJ2-3; clone size: NA
CDR3 protein: CASSHTGLKNTIYF; CDR3 DNA: TGTGCCAGCAGCCACACAGGGTTGAAAAACACCATATATTTT; D gene: NA; V gene: TRBV4-2; J gene: TRBJ1-3; clone size: once
CDR3 protein: CASRQQEYEQYF; CDR3 DNA: TGTGCCAGCAGACAGCAGGAGTACGAGCAGTACTTC; D gene: NA; V gene: TRBV2; J gene: TRBJ2-7; clone size: NA
CDR3 protein: CSAQRDSTAGGNNEQFF; CDR3 DNA: TGCAGCGCTCAACGGGACAGTACAGCGGGGGGAAACAATGAGCAGTTCTTC; D gene: TRBD2; V gene: TRBV29-1; J gene: TRBJ2-1; clone size: NA
CDR3 protein: CASNGGPGELFF; CDR3 DNA: TGTGCCAGCAATGGGGGTCCCGGGGAGCTGTTTTTT; D gene: NA; V gene: TRBV2; J gene: TRBJ2-2; clone size: few
CDR3 protein: CASSLADRVGETQYF; CDR3 DNA: TGCGCCAGCAGCTTGGCGGACAGGGTAGGAGAGACCCAGTACTTC; D gene: TRBD1; V gene: TRBV5-1; J gene: TRBJ2-5; clone size: few
CDR3 protein: CASMQGATMNTEAFF; CDR3 DNA: TGTGCCAGCATGCAGGGGGCAACCATGAACACTGAAGCTTTCTTT; D gene: TRBD1; V gene: TRBV27; J gene: TRBJ1-1; clone size: NA